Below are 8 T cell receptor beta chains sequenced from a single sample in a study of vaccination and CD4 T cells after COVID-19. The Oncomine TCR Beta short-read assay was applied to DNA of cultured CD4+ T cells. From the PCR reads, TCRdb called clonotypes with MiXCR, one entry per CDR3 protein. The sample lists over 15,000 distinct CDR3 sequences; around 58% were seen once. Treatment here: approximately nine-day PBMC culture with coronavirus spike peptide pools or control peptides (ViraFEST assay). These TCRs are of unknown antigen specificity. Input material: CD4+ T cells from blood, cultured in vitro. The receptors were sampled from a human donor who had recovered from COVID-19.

The CDR3 reads CASSLAQGGESDTQYF. As DNA, the CDR3 is TGTGCCAGCAGCTTAGCGCAGGGGGGAGAATCAGATACGCAGTATTTT. This sequence joins TRBV7-9 and TRBJ2-3; possibly TRBD1 for D (7 bases). CDR3 size: 16 residues. The V gene lost 0 bases and the J gene lost 4 bases, with 14 bases spanning the gap. In germline, CDR1 is SEHNR, CDR2 FQNEAQ (reference sequence). Supplemented by reference TRBV7-9 and TRBJ2-3, the full variable domain reads DTGVSQNPRHKITKRGQNVTFRCDPISEHNRLYWYRQTLGQGPEFLTYFQNEAQLEKSRLLSDRFSAERPKGSFSTLEIQRTEQGDSAMYLCASSLAQGGESDTQYFGPGTRLTVL.

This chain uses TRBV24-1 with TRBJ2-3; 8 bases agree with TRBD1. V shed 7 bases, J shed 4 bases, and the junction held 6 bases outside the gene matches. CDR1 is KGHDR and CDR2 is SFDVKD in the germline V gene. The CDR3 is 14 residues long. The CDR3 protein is CATRATGGADTQYF. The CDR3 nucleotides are TGTGCCACCAGGGCTACAGGGGGTGCAGATACGCAGTATTTT.

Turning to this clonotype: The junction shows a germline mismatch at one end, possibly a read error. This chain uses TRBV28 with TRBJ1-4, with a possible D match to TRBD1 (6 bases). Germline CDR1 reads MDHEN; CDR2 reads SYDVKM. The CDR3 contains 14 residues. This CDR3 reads CASSPPVRGRALNF. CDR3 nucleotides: TGTGCCAGCAGCCCACCGGTGAGGGGGAGAGCCTTAAATTTT.

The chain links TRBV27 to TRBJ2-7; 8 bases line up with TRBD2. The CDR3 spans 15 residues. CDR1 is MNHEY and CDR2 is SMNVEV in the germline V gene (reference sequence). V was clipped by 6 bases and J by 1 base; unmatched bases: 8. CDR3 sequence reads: CASSPGTSGSYEQYF. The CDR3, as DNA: TGTGCCAGCAGCCCGGGGACTAGTGGGTCCTACGAGCAGTACTTC.

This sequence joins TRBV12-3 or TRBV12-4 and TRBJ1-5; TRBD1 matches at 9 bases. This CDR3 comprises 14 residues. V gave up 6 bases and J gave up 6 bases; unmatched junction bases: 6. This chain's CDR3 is CASSIGQGSQPQHF. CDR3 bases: TGTGCCAGCAGCATAGGACAGGGGAGTCAGCCCCAGCATTTT.

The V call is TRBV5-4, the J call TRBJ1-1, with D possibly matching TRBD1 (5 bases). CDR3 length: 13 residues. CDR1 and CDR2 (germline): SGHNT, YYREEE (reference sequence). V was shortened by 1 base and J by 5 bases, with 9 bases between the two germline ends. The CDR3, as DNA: TGTGCCAGCAGCTTGAGGGGTACAACTGAAGCTTTCTTT. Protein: CASSLRGTTEAFF.

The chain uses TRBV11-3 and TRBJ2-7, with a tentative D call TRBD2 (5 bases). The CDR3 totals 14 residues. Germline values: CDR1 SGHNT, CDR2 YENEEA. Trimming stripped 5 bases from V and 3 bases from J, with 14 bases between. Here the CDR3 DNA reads TGTGCCAGCAGCGCGGAGGAGGCCAACTACGAGCAGTACTTC. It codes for CASSAEEANYEQYF.

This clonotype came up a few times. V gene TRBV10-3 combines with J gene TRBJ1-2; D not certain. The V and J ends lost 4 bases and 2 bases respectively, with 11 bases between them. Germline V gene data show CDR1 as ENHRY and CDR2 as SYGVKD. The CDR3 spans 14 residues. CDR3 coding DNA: TGTGCCATCAGTGGATGGACTGAGAACTATGGCTACACCTTC. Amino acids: CAISGWTENYGYTF.